The clone carrying this T cell receptor (beta chain) was seen many times. RNA transcripts were the template for amplifying TCR beta CDR3 regions. Initially, a first-round RT-PCR of the TCR CDR3 employed the HTBI primer set. TCRdb independently ran MiXCR on the multiplex PCR reads; one entry per CDR3 protein. The repertoire holds roughly 510,000 distinct CDR3 sequences, with less than 25% as singletons. This sample was taken from a study of T cells in Graves' hyperthyroidism and ophthalmopathy. V lost 2 bases, J lost 3 bases, and 16 bases lay in between. This CDR3 has 15 residues. Germline V gene lookup returns CDR1 GTSNPN and CDR2 SVGIG (reference sequence).

The receptor was isolated from a young man with Graves' hyperthyroidism. The chain recombines TRBV30 with TRBJ1-2; perhaps TRBD1 as D (5 bases). Material: blood. CDR3 sequence reads: CAWSIGTAEDYGYTF. CDR3 sequence (DNA): TGTGCCTGGAGTATCGGGACGGCGGAGGACTATGGCTACACCTTC.